Below are 24 T cell receptor beta chains sequenced from a single sample in a study of Graves' ophthalmopathy and Graves' hyperthyroidism. Researchers took RNA transcripts and amplified TCR beta CDR3 regions from them. An initial RT-PCR round employing HTBI primers preceded a second-round multiplex PCR. TCRdb reprocessed the multiplex PCR reads with MiXCR, giving one entry per CDR3 protein. The sample records 1 million to 1.3 million distinct CDR3 sequences, approximately 35% being singletons. Sequenced sample: peripheral blood or thyroid tissue (not recorded which). These receptors all stem from an adult man with Graves' hyperthyroidism.

This clonotype has at least ten counts. V gene TRBV2 combines with J gene TRBJ1-2, with D possibly TRBD1 on 5 matching bases. The CDR3 sequence is 12 residues long. Per germline, CDR1 SNHLY and CDR2 FYNNEI. Trimming removed 7 bases at V and 4 bases at J, with 10 bases between. This chain's CDR3 is CASTKGPYGYTF. In DNA, the CDR3 is TGTGCCAGCACCAAGGGACCCTATGGCTACACCTTC.

V and J are TRBV5-4 and TRBJ2-2; perhaps TRBD1 as D (5 bases). The V end lost 0 bases, the J end lost 7 bases, and 10 bases lay between the germline ends. CDR3 length equals 14 residues. The germline CDR1 and CDR2 sequences are SGHNT and YYREEE (reference sequence). This CDR3 is CASSLDSDSGELFF. The CDR3 bases are TGTGCCAGCAGCTTGGATTCCGACAGCGGGGAGCTGTTTTTT.

The chain joins TRBV20-1 to TRBJ2-7, with 10 bases identical to TRBD2. Germline loops: CDR1 DFQATT, CDR2 SNEGSKA (reference sequence). Losses at the gene ends were 3 bases for V and 3 bases for J; bases not matched to a gene: 8. This CDR3 contains 15 residues. The CDR3 DNA reads TGCAGTGCTAGTCTTCTAGCGGGAGATCTCTACGAGCAGTACTTC. Its translation: CSASLLAGDLYEQYF.

This clonotype was picked up many times. This chain links TRBV29-1 with TRBJ1-5; the D is unclear. The germline V gene encodes CDR1 SQVTM and CDR2 ANQGSEA. The CDR3 has 13 amino acids. V lost 6 bases and J 7 bases, leaving 16 bases between the germline ends. Written as DNA, the CDR3 is TGCAGCGTCGGAGGTGTTTTAGGCCAGCCCCAGCATTTT. This encodes CSVGGVLGQPQHF.

A few counts support this clonotype. This CDR3 reads CASSPDDEQYF. In nucleotides, the CDR3 is TGTGCCAGCTCACCGGATGACGAGCAGTACTTC. The chain couples TRBV2 to TRBJ2-7; D gene uncertain. The CDR3 runs to 11 residues. Germline values: CDR1 SNHLY, CDR2 FYNNEI. The V end lost 8 bases, the J end lost 5 bases, and 10 bases lay between the germline ends.

The V call is TRBV2, the J call TRBJ2-7, with D perhaps matching TRBD1 (7 bases). Trimming removed 9 bases from V and 3 bases from J, with 30 bases in between. CDR1 and CDR2 (germline): SNHLY, FYNNEI. The CDR3 is 18 amino acids. DNA for the CDR3: TGTGCCAGTAGTACCCTGGGACAGCGTGGGACTGGATACTACGAGCAGTACTTC. Translating it yields CASSTLGQRGTGYYEQYF.

Concerning this clonotype itself: The CDR3 ends on some other residue instead of the conserved phenylalanine or tryptophan, so this is likely a read error. This chain links TRBV6-5 with TRBJ2-2, with 11 bases identical to TRBD1. Germline values: CDR1 MNHEY, CDR2 SVGAGI. The CDR3 is 17 amino acids. J lost 3 bases, V lost 5 bases, and 8 bases had no gene match. CDR3 DNA sequence: TGTGCCAGCAGTGCGGCCCCGGGACAGGGGGACACCGGGGAGCTGTTTTCT. It specifies CASSAAPGQGDTGELFS.

This clonotype was seen many times. The rearrangement uses TRBV7-2 and TRBJ2-7; unclear D gene. Trimming cost V 0 bases and J 3 bases, with 6 bases left between them. CDR3 length: 13 residues. The V gene's germline CDR1 is SGHTA and CDR2 FQGNSA. CDR3 DNA: TGTGCCAGCAGCTTAGCTAGCAGCTACGAGCAGTACTTC. Translated, it gives CASSLASSYEQYF.

This clonotype was counted many times. V is TRBV20-1 and J is TRBJ2-5; 9 bases match TRBD2. The CDR3 contains 14 residues. V lost 3 bases and J lost 5; bases outside the gene matches: 7. The germline V gene has CDR1 DFQATT and CDR2 SNEGSKA (reference sequence). The CDR3 region has the DNA TGCAGTGCTAGCCGCTTTAGCGGGGGTGAGACCCAGTACTTC. Translated: CSASRFSGGETQYF.

This clonotype was detected ten times or more. The V call is TRBV5-5, the J call TRBJ2-5; no clear D gene. Trimming removed 4 bases at V and 5 bases at J, with 6 bases between. Germline lookup yields CDR1 SGHKS and CDR2 YYEKEE (reference sequence). The CDR3 is 11 amino acids. CDR3 in amino acids: CASSNRETQYF. The CDR3 DNA reads TGTGCCAGCAGCAATAGGGAGACCCAGTACTTC. The full variable domain, completed using reference TRBV5-5 and TRBJ2-5, is DAGVTQSPTHLIKTRGQQVTLRCSPISGHKSVSWYQQVLGQGPQFIFQYYEKEERGRGNFPDRFSARQFPNYSSELNVNALLLGDSALYLCASSNRETQYFGPGTRLLVL.

With regard to this clonotype: With a much larger clone just one base away, this may be a read error. The rearrangement links TRBV13 to TRBJ1-2; D uncertain. Trimming removed 0 bases at V and 9 bases at J, with 11 bases between. Germline V gives CDR1 PRHDT, CDR2 FYEKMQ (reference sequence). The CDR3 extends over 13 amino acids. The chain's CDR3 is CASSLGAVRSYTF. The CDR3 DNA sequence: TGTGCCAGCAGCTTAGGTGCAGTACGCAGCTACACCTTC. The complete variable domain, with remaining parts taken from reference TRBV13 and TRBJ1-2, reads AAGVIQSPRHLIKEKRETATLKCYPIPRHDTVYWYQQGPGQDPQFLISFYEKMQSDKGSIPDRFSAQQFSDYHSELNMSSLELGDSALYFCASSLGAVRSYTFGSGTRLTVV.

This chain links TRBV29-1 with TRBJ2-7; perhaps TRBD1 as D (6 bases). V shed 7 bases and J shed 5 bases, with 18 bases lying between them. Germline loops: CDR1 SQVTM, CDR2 ANQGSEA. This CDR3 is built from 13 residues. The CDR3 here is CSAGWQGRDEQYF. The CDR3 DNA is TGCAGCGCCGGTTGGCAGGGGCGAGACGAGCAGTACTTC.

This clonotype was detected many times. J is TRBJ1-2 and V is TRBV9; D is ambiguous. The CDR3 runs 11 residues. Germline lookup yields CDR1 SGDLS and CDR2 YYNGEE. Trimming took off 5 bases at V and 7 bases at J, with 9 bases between the two ends. CDR3 residues: CASRRVSGYTF. For the CDR3, the DNA is TGTGCCAGCAGGCGAGTGTCTGGCTACACCTTC. Looking up the rest from reference TRBV9 and TRBJ1-2 gives the full variable domain: DSGVTQTPKHLITATGQRVTLRCSPRSGDLSVYWYQQSLDQGLQFLIQYYNGEERAKGNILERFSAQQFPDLHSELNLSSLELGDSALYFCASRRVSGYTFGSGTRLTVV.

Only one count was recorded for this clonotype. V is TRBV7-3 and J is TRBJ1-4; a possible D gene is TRBD1 (6 bases). V gave up 5 bases and J gave up 10 bases, with 11 bases separating them. Germline CDR1 is SGHTA and CDR2 is FQGTGA. The CDR3 contains 12 residues. CDR3 region: CASSRDIGKLFF. The CDR3 DNA reads TGTGCCAGCAGCCGGGACATTGGAAAACTGTTTTTT.

V and J are TRBV15 and TRBJ1-2; D is possibly TRBD1 (6 bases). V lost 1 base and J 4 bases, leaving 10 bases between the germline ends. The CDR3 has 14 residues. CDR1 and CDR2 from the germline V gene are LNHNV and YYDKDF (reference sequence). CDR3 loop: CATSRGTERYGYTF. The CDR3 bases are TGTGCCACCAGCAGAGGGACAGAGCGCTATGGCTACACCTTC. Together with reference TRBV15 and TRBJ1-2, the CDR3 gives the full variable domain: DAMVIQNPRYQVTQFGKPVTLSCSQTLNHNVMYWYQQKSSQAPKLLFHYYDKDFNNEADTPDNFQSRRPNTSFCFLDIRSPGLGDTAMYLCATSRGTERYGYTFGSGTRLTVV.

This clonotype has ten or more counts. V usage is TRBV7-8 and J usage is TRBJ2-7; 9 bases are shared with TRBD1. With 5 bases clipped from V and 2 bases from J, the junction kept 7 bases outside the gene matches. The CDR3 contains 15 residues. The germline V gene has CDR1 SGHVS and CDR2 FQNEAQ. The CDR3 nucleotides are TGTGCCAGCAGCCCAAGACGGGACAGGGCCTACGAGCAGTACTTC. It specifies CASSPRRDRAYEQYF.

This clonotype occurred many times. This chain connects TRBV6-6 to TRBJ2-7; 9 bases line up with TRBD2. The CDR3 is made up of 14 amino acids. V lost 5 bases to trimming and J lost 6 bases; unmatched junction nucleotides: 8. CDR1 is MNHNY and CDR2 is SVGAGI in the germline V gene (reference sequence). DNA of the CDR3: TGTGCCAGCAGTCGCGGGGGGGGTTCGTCCGAGCAGTACTTC. Its protein product is CASSRGGGSSEQYF.

This clonotype came up many times. The CDR3 sequence is CSAKRLQETQYF. The CDR3 DNA reads as TGCAGTGCTAAGAGGCTCCAAGAGACCCAGTACTTC. This chain uses TRBV20-1 with TRBJ2-5; D remains unclear. V lost 4 bases, J lost 1 base, and 7 bases lay in between. The germline V gene encodes CDR1 DFQATT and CDR2 SNEGSKA (reference sequence). This CDR3 spans 12 amino acids.

Many counts were recorded for this clonotype. This sequence joins TRBV20-1 and TRBJ2-7; possibly TRBD1 for D (5 bases). This CDR3 is built from 13 residues. CDR1 and CDR2 from the germline V gene are DFQATT and SNEGSKA (reference sequence). V was shortened by 2 bases and J by 6 bases, with 14 bases between the two germline ends. CDR3 residues: CSARRTTDGEQYF. DNA for the CDR3: TGCAGTGCTAGAAGGACAACTGACGGCGAGCAGTACTTC.

J is TRBJ1-6 and V is TRBV6-5, with D hard to call. Germline lookup yields CDR1 MNHEY and CDR2 SVGAGI. V lost 5 bases to trimming and J lost 2 bases, with 13 bases between them. This CDR3 is built from 16 residues. CDR3 in amino acids: CASSRIMGTYNSPLHF. The DNA of the CDR3 is TGTGCCAGCAGTCGCATAATGGGGACCTATAATTCACCCCTCCACTTT.

This clonotype was picked up a small number of times. The chain links TRBV28 to TRBJ1-2, with 12 nucleotides matching TRBD1. In germline, CDR1 is MDHEN, CDR2 SYDVKM. The V gene end was trimmed by 5 bases and the J gene end by 8 bases; junction bases not matched to a gene: 3. This CDR3 is 13 amino acids long. CDR3 amino acids: CASSPGQGAGYTF. The CDR3 region has the DNA TGTGCCAGCAGTCCGGGACAGGGGGCAGGCTACACCTTC.

The V gene is TRBV7-9, the J gene TRBJ2-7; TRBD2 might be the D (6 bases). Trimming cost V 5 bases and J 4 bases, with 12 bases left between them. The CDR3 length is 13 residues. Germline V gene data show CDR1 as SEHNR and CDR2 as FQNEAQ (reference sequence). The DNA of the CDR3 is TGTGCCAGCAGCCCTCCCGCGGGGTACGAGCAGTACTTC. As protein: CASSPPAGYEQYF.

In this sample, this clonotype turned up many times. The chain is built from TRBV7-3 and TRBJ2-7, with 8 bases identical to TRBD1. Trimming took 2 bases from V and 3 from J; bases not matched to a gene: 6. Germline CDR1 and CDR2: SGHTA and FQGTGA. The CDR3 extends over 15 amino acids. The CDR3 DNA is TGTGCCAGCAGCTTAGGAGGAGACAGGGGCTACGAGCAGTACTTC. Amino acids: CASSLGGDRGYEQYF.

The V call is TRBV6-1, the J call TRBJ1-4; no firm D call. This CDR3 region has 14 residues. The germline CDR1 and CDR2 sequences are MNHNS and SASEGT. V lost 2 bases to trimming and J lost 10 bases, with 14 bases between them. In DNA form, the CDR3 reads TGTGCCAGCAGTGAACGACAAGGAGAGGGAAAACTGTTTTTT. This translates into CASSERQGEGKLFF.